The clone carrying this T cell receptor beta chain was detected only once. Its antigen is unknown. Germline loops: CDR1 MNHEY, CDR2 SVGAGI. Germline trimming cut 4 bases from V and 3 bases from J; bases unmatched to any gene: 2. The CDR3 sequence is 15 residues long. Donors counted as nominally healthy when sampled, yet unrecorded immune exposures were likely. The sample originates from a study of cytomegalovirus exposure and HLA in healthy donors. The PCR had 60 Vbeta and 13 Jbeta primers. Sequencing was performed with immunoSEQ multiplex PCR; in TCRdb, only in-frame clones are kept and a portion is missing. The table lists some 240,000 clones, 80% to 95% of them singletons, with 1.7% in the top ten. The study, taken as a whole, reports: V segments that were indistinguishable, TRBV6-2 and TRBV6-3 among them, were omitted from analysis.

The J gene is TRBJ2-1, the V gene TRBV6-5; TRBD2 matches 11 bases. Sequenced input: PBMCs. The sequence came from a girl aged 2-10 years in good health and CMV-seronegative. The CDR3 protein is CASSSGTSGYNEQFF. The DNA of the CDR3 is TGTGCCAGCAGTTCCGGGACTAGCGGCTACAATGAGCAGTTCTTC.